What follows are 10 T cell receptor beta chains derived from one specimen sequenced in a study of tumor and adjacent non-tumor tissue in lung cancer. TCRbeta libraries were built with three rounds of nested PCR, modified from ARM-PCR. TCRdb redid the calling of the multiplex PCR reads with MiXCR, one entry per CDR3 protein. This sample yields approximately 68,000 distinct CDR3 sequences, of which around 78% are seen a single time; 25% to 30% belongs to the top ten. RNA was extracted from bulk tissue without any cell sorting. Sequenced material: lung tumor tissue. The receptors come from a man aged 55 to 70 with non-small cell lung cancer.

This chain joins TRBV28 and TRBJ2-5; 8 positions match TRBD1. Per germline, CDR1 MDHEN and CDR2 SYDVKM. The CDR3 consists of 15 residues. After removal of 5 bases from V and 1 base from J, the junction contained 6 bases not matched to a gene. The DNA for the CDR3 is TGTGCCAGCAGTCACCCGGGACAGGCCCAAGAGACCCAGTACTTC. Translating gives CASSHPGQAQETQYF.

As concerns this clonotype: The junction departs from the called germline gene at one end, perhaps through a read error. The genes are TRBV6-6 and TRBJ2-7; D may be TRBD2 (6 bases). The CDR3 covers 14 residues. Germline CDR1 MNHNY, CDR2 SVGAGI (reference sequence). CDR3 sequence (DNA): TGTGCCTGCAGTTACGGAGGGGTTAGAAACGAGCAGTACTTC. Its protein is CACSYGGVRNEQYF.

This clonotype was found a few times. A much more abundant neighbour one base away suggests this may be a read error. The V gene is TRBV11-1, the J gene TRBJ2-5, with TRBD2 identical over 11 bases. The CDR3 is 14 amino acids. Germline V gene data show CDR1 as SGHAT and CDR2 as FQDESV (reference sequence). V dropped 9 bases and J dropped 11; count of bases not matched to a gene: 14. The CDR3 DNA reads as TGTGCCAGAACCTTAGCGGGACTAGCGGAGAAACAGTACTTC. Its protein product is CARTLAGLAEKQYF.

DNA of the CDR3: TGCAGTGCTAAGAATAGACCCGCTCACAATGAGCAGTTCTTC. Its translation: CSAKNRPAHNEQFF. The J gene is TRBJ2-1, the V gene TRBV20-1; D gene ambiguous. Trimming removed 4 bases from V and 5 bases from J, with 15 bases in between. The CDR3 contains 14 residues. The germline V gene has CDR1 DFQATT and CDR2 SNEGSKA (reference sequence).

V usage is TRBV12-5 and J usage is TRBJ2-7; D perhaps matches TRBD1 (5 bases). CDR1 LGHNT and CDR2 FRNRAP come from the germline V gene. The V end was cut by 1 base, the J end by 4 bases, with 11 bases between. This CDR3 is built from 14 residues. The CDR3 nucleotides are TGTGCTAGTGGTTTGGCCAGGGATAATTACGAGCAGTACTTC. It codes for CASGLARDNYEQYF.

Of note for this clonotype: This may be a read error: a much more frequent sequence differs by one nucleotide. V and J are TRBV6-1 and TRBJ1-2; D remains unclear. CDR3 size: 14 residues. Trimming took 5 bases from V and 5 from J, leaving 15 bases between them. Looked up from germline, CDR1 is MNHNS and CDR2 is SASEGT. The CDR3 region has the DNA TGTGCCAGCAGTCGAGAGATTGGCAGTTATGGCTACACCTTC. Translation: CASSREIGSYGYTF.

This clonotype was counted once. The germline gene is not matched at one end of the junction; a read error may be the cause. This chain links TRBV6-1 with TRBJ1-2; 7 nucleotides align to TRBD1. The CDR3 loop spans 13 amino acids. Germline values: CDR1 MNHNS, CDR2 SASEGT. CDR3 region: CACSYRTGDGYTF. Written as DNA, the CDR3 is TGTGCCTGCAGTTACAGGACAGGTGATGGCTACACTTTC.

Worth noting for this clonotype: The CDR3 does not end in the conserved phenylalanine or tryptophan, so this is likely a read error. The V and J genes are TRBV16 and TRBJ2-1, with D hard to call. Germline loops: CDR1 KGHSY, CDR2 FQNENV. The CDR3 sequence is 11 residues long. The CDR3: CASSPNNKQFI. The CDR3 DNA follows: TGTGCCAGCAGCCCCAACAATAAGCAGTTCATA.

On this clonotype itself: At one of its ends the junction is not consistent with the germline gene, which may arise from a read error. This chain connects TRBV10-3 to TRBJ2-6, with 9 bases fitting TRBD2. CDR3 length: 20 residues. Germline V gene lookup returns CDR1 ENHRY and CDR2 SYGVKD. The CDR3, as DNA: TGTGCCATCAGTGAACATGGGACTAGCAGGAGGGATTCTGGAGCCAATGTCCTGACTTTC. Encoded protein: CAISEHGTSRRDSGANVLTF.

About this clonotype itself: At one boundary the junction diverges from the germline segment, which might be a read error. The J gene is TRBJ2-3, the V gene TRBV7-9; D tentatively reads TRBD1 or TRBD2 (7 bases each). CDR3 length equals 14 residues. The germline V gene encodes CDR1 SEHNR and CDR2 FQNEAQ (reference sequence). The CDR3, as DNA: TGTGTCAGGAGCTTAGGGCGGGGGACAGATATGCAGTATTTT. The encoded protein is CVRSLGRGTDMQYF.